Shown below are 18 T cell receptor beta chains from a single sample sequenced in a study of technical replicates of blood from several donors. Here immunoSEQ multiplex PCR was the method, and the copy in TCRdb shows in-frame clones only, minus some. This sample has about 70,000 clones, with just under 95% found just once. Sequenced sample: T cells isolated from PBMCs. All receptors come from a human donor in good health.

The rearrangement joins TRBV10-3 to TRBJ1-2; D possibly corresponds to TRBD1 (5 bases). CDR3 size: 12 residues. Germline lookup yields CDR1 ENHRY and CDR2 SYGVKD. The V end was cut by 3 bases, the J end by 4 bases, with 6 bases between. The CDR3 protein is CAISDQGYGYTF. For the CDR3, the DNA is TGTGCCATCAGTGACCAGGGCTATGGCTACACCTTC.

The rearrangement uses TRBV14 and TRBJ2-1; D may be TRBD1 (5 bases). Trimming pared 8 bases from V and 0 bases from J, leaving 17 bases between. The CDR3 is 16 amino acids. From germline, CDR1 is SGHDN and CDR2 FVKESK. CDR3 protein: CASQAWGRGSYNEQFF. DNA for the CDR3: TGTGCCAGCCAAGCTTGGGGAAGGGGCTCCTACAATGAGCAGTTCTTC.

This chain links TRBV4-2 with TRBJ1-3; 8 positions match TRBD1. Germline loops: CDR1 LGHNA, CDR2 YNFKEQ. V trimming: 3 bases; J trimming: 2 bases; junction bases outside the gene matches: 3. This CDR3 contains 15 residues. CDR3 region: CASSQDRVTGNTIYF. CDR3 in DNA: TGTGCCAGCAGCCAGGACAGGGTGACTGGAAACACCATATATTTT.

The gene calls are TRBV4-3 and TRBJ2-7, with 7 bases aligning to TRBD2. CDR1 and CDR2 (germline): LGHNA, YSLEER. The CDR3 has 15 amino acids. V gave up 0 bases and J gave up 3 bases; unmatched junction bases: 5. CDR3: CASSQDSGTYYEQYF. In DNA, the CDR3 is TGCGCCAGCAGCCAAGACAGCGGGACCTACTACGAGCAGTACTTC.

The J gene is TRBJ2-1, the V gene TRBV7-3, with 7 positions matching TRBD2. Germline lookup yields CDR1 SGHTA and CDR2 FQGTGA. With 3 bases clipped from V and 5 bases from J, the junction kept 4 bases outside the gene matches. The CDR3 is made up of 14 amino acids. CDR3 amino acids: CASSFGGSDNEQFF. In nucleotides, the CDR3 is TGTGCCAGCAGCTTTGGCGGGAGTGACAATGAGCAGTTCTTC.

This chain links TRBV11-3 with TRBJ2-7, with a possible D match to TRBD1 (5 bases). From germline, CDR1 is SGHNT and CDR2 YENEEA. The CDR3 contains 13 residues. Trimming stripped 8 bases from V and 1 base from J, with 12 bases between. The CDR3 here is CASLDSLSYEQYF. Written as DNA, the CDR3 is TGTGCCAGCCTTGACAGCCTTTCCTACGAGCAGTACTTC.

The V and J genes are TRBV7-8 and TRBJ2-7; 11 nucleotides match TRBD2. V was pared by 2 bases and J by 5 bases, with 14 bases of the junction left unmatched. Per the germline V gene, CDR1 is SGHVS and CDR2 is FQNEAQ. The CDR3 loop spans 18 amino acids. The CDR3 sequence is CASSLRGGSGRVLNEQYF. For the CDR3, the DNA is TGTGCCAGCAGCTTAAGGGGTGGTAGCGGGAGGGTACTGAACGAGCAGTACTTC.

J is TRBJ2-3 and V is TRBV10-1, with 12 bases that match TRBD2. The V gene end was trimmed by 5 bases and the J gene end by 5 bases; junction bases not matched to a gene: 2. The CDR3 covers 14 residues. Germline CDR1 and CDR2: WNHNN and SYGVQD (reference sequence). The DNA for the CDR3 is TGCGCCAGCAGTCCGGGACTAGCGGGAGATACGCAGTATTTT. This gives the protein CASSPGLAGDTQYF.

The chain is built from TRBV2 and TRBJ1-2, with TRBD1 matching over 9 bases. This CDR3 contains 15 residues. Germline CDR1 SNHLY, CDR2 FYNNEI. V lost 8 bases to trimming and J lost 3 bases; unmatched junction nucleotides: 10. The CDR3 DNA is TGTGCCAGCGTCCCCGGGACAGGGTATGACTATGGCTACACCTTC. Protein product: CASVPGTGYDYGYTF.

J is TRBJ2-2 and V is TRBV9, with a possible D match to TRBD2 (6 bases). The CDR3 length is 17 residues. V gave up 5 bases and J gave up 2 bases, with 19 bases separating them. Germline lookup yields CDR1 SGDLS and CDR2 YYNGEE. The CDR3 coding sequence is TGTGCCAGCAGTTCAAAGTCCGGGGGTCCTAACACCGGGGAGCTGTTTTTT. Residues: CASSSKSGGPNTGELFF.

This clone appeared a single time. The V gene is TRBV10-2, the J gene TRBJ2-7; 7 bases line up with TRBD1. V shed 4 bases and J 0 bases; nucleotides not matched to a gene: 9. CDR1 and CDR2 from the germline V gene are WSHSY and SAAADI. The CDR3 is made up of 16 amino acids. The CDR3 DNA reads as TGCGCCAGCAGTGGCCTTTCCGGGACAGACTCCTACGAGCAGTACTTC. It translates to CASSGLSGTDSYEQYF.

The CDR3 bases are TGTGCCAGCAGACCCTACGGGGGGAAGGAGACCCAGTACTTC. Residues: CASRPYGGKETQYF. The rearrangement links TRBV6-1 to TRBJ2-5, with TRBD2 matching 7 bases. Germline CDR1 MNHNS, CDR2 SASEGT. V dropped 6 bases and J dropped 5; count of bases not matched to a gene: 9. The CDR3 has 14 amino acids.

This clone is a singleton in its sample. V is TRBV29-1 and J is TRBJ2-1, with 8 bases fitting TRBD2. The CDR3 is 12 residues long. Losses at the gene ends were 4 bases for V and 10 bases for J; bases not matched to a gene: 6. Germline CDR1 SQVTM, CDR2 ANQGSEA. The CDR3 loop reads CSVGTSPVEQFF. The CDR3, as DNA: TGCAGCGTTGGGACTAGCCCGGTGGAGCAGTTCTTC.

The rearrangement uses TRBV30 and TRBJ2-5; 8 nucleotides align to TRBD2. The V gene end was trimmed by 0 bases and the J gene end by 2 bases; junction bases not matched to a gene: 2. Germline loops: CDR1 GTSNPN, CDR2 SVGIG (reference sequence). The CDR3 spans 14 residues. The CDR3 DNA reads TGTGCCTGGAGTGTAGGGACTAGTCAAGAGACCCAGTACTTC. It yields the protein CAWSVGTSQETQYF.

The genes are TRBV6-5 and TRBJ1-4; possible D gene TRBD1, 6 bases. The length of the CDR3 is 12 residues. Germline assignment: CDR1 MNHEY and CDR2 SVGAGI. The germline V and J ends were trimmed by 5 bases and 8 bases, with 9 bases remaining between them. The CDR3 spells CASSRDTEKLFF. CDR3 nucleotide sequence: TGTGCCAGCAGTAGGGACACCGAAAAACTGTTTTTT.

The DNA for the CDR3 is TGTGCCAGCAGCTCGACAGGGGAAAGGTACGAGCAGTACTTC. It translates to CASSSTGERYEQYF. The chain links TRBV7-9 to TRBJ2-7, with 8 positions matching TRBD1. The CDR3 consists of 14 residues. V dropped 4 bases and J dropped 4; count of bases not matched to a gene: 6. CDR1 and CDR2 (germline): SEHNR, FQNEAQ (reference sequence).

The J gene is TRBJ1-1, the V gene TRBV7-3; D perhaps matches TRBD1 (5 bases). The germline V and J ends were trimmed by 1 base and 0 bases, with 15 bases remaining between them. Germline-derived CDR1 and CDR2 are SGHTA and FQGTGA. This CDR3 is built from 17 residues. The CDR3 loop reads CASSLNPSTAMNTEAFF. In DNA form, the CDR3 reads TGTGCCAGCAGCTTAAATCCCTCGACAGCGATGAACACTGAAGCTTTCTTT.

The gene calls are TRBV5-1 and TRBJ1-1; no clear D gene. Germline V gives CDR1 SGHRS, CDR2 YFSETQ. The CDR3 contains 16 residues. Trimming left V 0 bases short and J 0 bases short, with 12 bases between. The chain's CDR3 is CASSLEWRALNTEAFF. The CDR3 DNA reads as TGCGCCAGCAGCTTGGAGTGGCGGGCCCTGAACACTGAAGCTTTCTTT.